These T cell receptor beta chains were read from a single sample in a study of neurological immune-mediated disorders. One entry per CDR3 protein, called by TCRdb with MiXCR from the 5' RACE reads. In the table there are 35,000 to 40,000 distinct CDR3 sequences, 9.5% to 13% of which are singletons. The sample comprised CD4+ T cells from blood. The receptor set was obtained from a woman aged 25 to 39 with HTLV-1-associated myelopathy (HAM/TSP). The CDR3 runs from the conserved cysteine through the conserved F or W. The order of the fields is D gene, clone size, V gene, J gene, CDR3 DNA, CDR3 protein. The D gene is left open where the match is weak. Where a row states a size, it is once, few, many or the class of an expanded clone; other rows omit it.

d_call: TRBD1; clone_size: many; v_call: TRBV3-1; j_call: TRBJ1-1; cdr3_nt: TGTGCCAGCAACCGACAGGGAGCGAACACTGAAGCTTTCTTT; cdr3_aa: CASNRQGANTEAFF
d_call: TRBD1; clone_size: NA; v_call: TRBV20-1; j_call: TRBJ1-1; cdr3_nt: TGCAGTGCTAGAATGGGGGCAGGGGGCACTGAAGCTTTCTTT; cdr3_aa: CSARMGAGGTEAFF
d_call: TRBD1; clone_size: many; v_call: TRBV29-1; j_call: TRBJ1-2; cdr3_nt: TGCAGCGTTGTTGCAAGGACAGGGGGCTTCAGCTATGGCTACACCTTC; cdr3_aa: CSVVARTGGFSYGYTF
d_call: TRBD2; clone_size: many; v_call: TRBV20-1; j_call: TRBJ2-1; cdr3_nt: TGCAGTGCTAAGCGGGGCGGGGGGGCGGTTAATGAGCAGTTCTTC; cdr3_aa: CSAKRGGGAVNEQFF
d_call: TRBD2; clone_size: many; v_call: TRBV10-3; j_call: TRBJ2-3; cdr3_nt: TGTGCCATCAGTGACTCTAGCGGGGGGGCCCAGTATTTT; cdr3_aa: CAISDSSGGAQYF
d_call: TRBD1; clone_size: many; v_call: TRBV6-5; j_call: TRBJ1-1; cdr3_nt: TGTGCCAGCAGCAGAGGGACAGGGAACACTGAAGCTTTCTTT; cdr3_aa: CASSRGTGNTEAFF
d_call: NA; clone_size: many; v_call: TRBV5-1; j_call: TRBJ2-7; cdr3_nt: TGCGCCAGCAGCTTGGGTCGCAGGGGATACTCCTACGAGCAGTACTTC; cdr3_aa: CASSLGRRGYSYEQYF
d_call: NA; clone_size: many; v_call: TRBV5-1; j_call: TRBJ2-3; cdr3_nt: TGCGCCAGCAGCTTGGGGACTATACAGGGATCCACAGATACGCAGTATTTT; cdr3_aa: CASSLGTIQGSTDTQYF
d_call: TRBD2; clone_size: many; v_call: TRBV20-1; j_call: TRBJ2-3; cdr3_nt: TGCAGTGGGACTAGCGGGGGGGCCGGCACAGATACGCAGTATTTT; cdr3_aa: CSGTSGGAGTDTQYF
d_call: NA; clone_size: many; v_call: TRBV5-1; j_call: TRBJ2-2; cdr3_nt: TGCGCCAGCAGCTTGAGCCTGACCGGGGAGCTGTTTTTT; cdr3_aa: CASSLSLTGELFF
d_call: TRBD1; clone_size: many; v_call: TRBV10-2; j_call: TRBJ2-3; cdr3_nt: TGCGCCAGCAGTGACTCCGGGACAGGGGAACTCACAGATACGCAGTATTTT; cdr3_aa: CASSDSGTGELTDTQYF
d_call: NA; clone_size: many; v_call: TRBV7-9; j_call: TRBJ1-6; cdr3_nt: TGTGCCAGCAGCCTCACAGGAATCGCACGAAATTCACCCCTCCACTTT; cdr3_aa: CASSLTGIARNSPLHF
d_call: NA; clone_size: NA; v_call: TRBV20-1; j_call: TRBJ2-1; cdr3_nt: TGCAGTGCTGGGGGGGCCGGTGAGCAGTTCTTC; cdr3_aa: CSAGGAGEQFF
d_call: NA; clone_size: many; v_call: TRBV12-3/TRBV12-4; j_call: TRBJ1-2; cdr3_nt: TGTGCCAGCAGTTTGTACTCGGCAGGGCTCTATGGCTACACCTTC; cdr3_aa: CASSLYSAGLYGYTF
d_call: NA; clone_size: many; v_call: TRBV7-6; j_call: TRBJ2-1; cdr3_nt: TGTGCCAGCAGCCCAACAGGGACCGAGCAGTTCTTC; cdr3_aa: CASSPTGTEQFF
d_call: NA; clone_size: many; v_call: TRBV20-1; j_call: TRBJ2-3; cdr3_nt: TGCAGTGCCCGGGACGGGTCGTCCACAGATACGCAGTATTTT; cdr3_aa: CSARDGSSTDTQYF
d_call: NA; clone_size: many; v_call: TRBV7-6; j_call: TRBJ1-1; cdr3_nt: TGTGCCAGCAGCGGCAGGGGTAGGGACACTGAAGCTTTCTTT; cdr3_aa: CASSGRGRDTEAFF
d_call: TRBD1; clone_size: medium-sized; v_call: TRBV5-1; j_call: TRBJ1-1; cdr3_nt: TGCGCCAGCAGTCAGGGGGCAGGTGTCACTGAAGCTTTCTTT; cdr3_aa: CASSQGAGVTEAFF
d_call: NA; clone_size: many; v_call: TRBV20-1; j_call: TRBJ1-1; cdr3_nt: TGCAGTGCTAGAGCCCAGGGACGGAGGGACACTGAAGCTTTCTTT; cdr3_aa: CSARAQGRRDTEAFF
d_call: TRBD1; clone_size: many; v_call: TRBV25-1; j_call: TRBJ1-1; cdr3_nt: TGTGCCAGCAGTGACCCGGGACAGGGGAACACTGAAGCTTTCTTT; cdr3_aa: CASSDPGQGNTEAFF
d_call: TRBD1; clone_size: many; v_call: TRBV5-1; j_call: TRBJ1-5; cdr3_nt: TGCGCCAGCAGCCTAGGGACAGGGGGTTCCAATCAGCCCCAGCATTTT; cdr3_aa: CASSLGTGGSNQPQHF
d_call: NA; clone_size: NA; v_call: TRBV7-2; j_call: TRBJ1-1; cdr3_nt: NA; cdr3_aa: CASSFYICSARLKNTEAFF